This TCR beta chain derives from a study of T-cell reconstitution after alpha-beta-depleted transplantation in children. V lost 8 bases, J lost 7 bases, and 9 bases stayed unmatched. There are 13 residues in the CDR3. CDR1 is MNHEY and CDR2 is SMNVEV in the germline V gene (reference sequence). This clonotype came up many times. Preparation of the TCRbeta library was carried out with unique molecular identifiers. A single record per CDR3 protein comes from TCRdb applying MiXCR to the PCR reads. The sample consists of over 400,000 distinct CDR3 sequences, about 12% of them appearing once. The chain employs TRBV27 and TRBJ2-7; 9 bases line up with TRBD1. This receptor was identified in a human donor who donated a stem cell graft to a child with combined immunodeficiency. Sample: PBMCs from the stem cell graft donor, taken from the stem cell graft. CDR3 residues: CASRGDRVWEQYF. Here the CDR3 DNA reads TGTGCCAGCCGGGGGGACAGGGTTTGGGAGCAGTACTTC.